Below are 22 T cell receptor beta chains sequenced from a single sample in a study of neurological immune-mediated disorders (dated 2019 in TCRdb). The method behind the library was 5' RACE. TCRdb names Illumina HiSeq 2500 as the instrument used. Using fastp trimming at Q25 and MiXCR clonotype assembly, TCRdb reanalyzed the public sequencing data and kept in-frame beta chains. For every CDR3 protein sequence, its rows merge into one entry that carries the most common genes and DNA. For this sample there are under 90,000 distinct CDR3 sequences; 10% appear just once. About 2% of the sample lies in the top ten. The sequenced sample consisted of PBMCs. Source of these receptors: a man aged 35 to 55 in good health.

This clonotype was picked up many times. The CDR3 coding sequence is TGCAGTGCTAGAGAGCTAGTGGCGGGGGGAAATACGCAGTATTTT. Translated, it gives CSARELVAGGNTQYF. The genes are TRBV20-1 and TRBJ2-3, with TRBD2 matching 8 bases. The germline V gene has CDR1 DFQATT and CDR2 SNEGSKA (reference sequence). The CDR3 runs 15 residues. Trimming removed 0 bases from V and 7 bases from J; junction bases left unmatched: 9.

This clonotype was recorded at least ten times. CDR3 sequence (DNA): TGTGCCAGCAGTTCAATACTAGCGGGGGATCATGGGAATGAGCAGTTCTTC. Its protein is CASSSILAGDHGNEQFF. The gene calls are TRBV12-3 or TRBV12-4 and TRBJ2-1; TRBD2 matches at 11 bases. Germline trimming cut 4 bases from V and 7 bases from J; bases unmatched to any gene: 12. This CDR3 has 17 residues.

This clonotype occurred many times. The chain uses TRBV7-9 and TRBJ2-5, with D perhaps assigned TRBD1 or TRBD2 (5 bases each). This CDR3 has 17 amino acids. Germline V CDR1 and CDR2: SEHNR, FQNEAQ (reference sequence). The V end lost 5 bases, the J end lost 4 bases, and 23 bases lay between the germline ends. The CDR3 bases are TGTGCCAGCAGCCCAGCCGCCGGGACGGACTTTGTAGAGACCCAGTACTTC. It codes for CASSPAAGTDFVETQYF. The full variable domain, completed using reference TRBV7-9 and TRBJ2-5, is DTGVSQNPRHKITKRGQNVTFRCDPISEHNRLYWYRQTLGQGPEFLTYFQNEAQLEKSRLLSDRFSAERPKGSFSTLEIQRTEQGDSAMYLCASSPAAGTDFVETQYFGPGTRLLVL.

This clonotype came up many times. The CDR3 nucleotides read TGCGCCAGCAGCTTGGGGACAGGCCTTCCGTACTTC. Translating gives CASSLGTGLPYF. The chain carries TRBV5-1 and TRBJ2-7; TRBD1 agrees at 7 bases. With 0 bases clipped from V and 12 bases from J, the junction kept 6 bases outside the gene matches. CDR1 and CDR2 from the germline V gene are SGHRS and YFSETQ. This CDR3 has 12 residues.

The table lists this clonotype with many counts. This chain links TRBV12-3 or TRBV12-4 with TRBJ2-3; maybe TRBD2 (6 bases). CDR3 size: 14 residues. The ends were cut back, 4 bases at V and 3 bases at J, with 11 bases in the middle. CDR3 DNA sequence: TGTGCCAGCAGTTACGGGAGAGGGACAGATACGCAGTATTTT. Translation gives CASSYGRGTDTQYF.

The rearrangement joins TRBV6-2 or TRBV6-3 to TRBJ1-5, with D unclear. Trimming removed 8 bases from V and 0 bases from J, with 11 bases in between. CDR1 is MNHEY, CDR2 SVGEGT, per germline. The CDR3 consists of 14 residues. The CDR3 loop is CASGYLDSNQPQHF. The CDR3, as DNA: TGTGCCAGCGGCTATTTGGATAGCAATCAGCCCCAGCATTTT.

In this sample, this clonotype turned up many times. This chain connects TRBV24-1 to TRBJ2-1; 7 bases agree with TRBD1. This CDR3 spans 15 amino acids. Germline CDR1 reads KGHDR; CDR2 reads SFDVKD. V was clipped by 7 bases and J by 6 bases; unmatched bases: 11. CDR3 sequence reads: CATRGRDSRLNEQFF. The CDR3 DNA is TGTGCCACCAGGGGCCGGGACAGCCGTCTCAATGAGCAGTTCTTC.

This clonotype was observed many times. J is TRBJ2-4 and V is TRBV20-1; D uncertain. Germline CDR1 reads DFQATT; CDR2 reads SNEGSKA (reference sequence). The V gene lost 0 bases and the J gene lost 1 base, with 13 bases spanning the gap. The CDR3 sequence is 16 residues long. The CDR3 nucleotides read TGCAGTGCTAGAGAGTTCCTCGAGTGGGCCAAAAACATTCAGTACTTC. It encodes CSAREFLEWAKNIQYF.

In the case of this clonotype: A much larger clone sits a single nucleotide away, making a read error possible. CDR3 sequence (DNA): TGTGCCAGCCGAAAAGAGACCCAGGACTTC. Its translation is CASRKETQDF. The gene calls are TRBV7-9 and TRBJ2-5; D not certain. Looked up from germline, CDR1 is SEHNR and CDR2 is FQNEAQ (reference sequence). The CDR3 has 10 amino acids. Full variable domain (outside the CDR3, taken from reference TRBV7-9 and TRBJ2-5): DTGVSQNPRHKITKRGQNVTFRCDPISEHNRLYWYRQTLGQGPEFLTYFQNEAQLEKSRLLSDRFSAERPKGSFSTLEIQRTEQGDSAMYLCASRKETQDFGPGTRLLVL.

The table lists this clonotype with many counts. The V gene is TRBV27, the J gene TRBJ1-6; D is unresolved. This CDR3 comprises 14 residues. Trimming removed 2 bases at V and 6 bases at J, with 8 bases between. The germline V gene encodes CDR1 MNHEY and CDR2 SMNVEV (reference sequence). The CDR3 loop reads CASSLMGPNSPLHF. In DNA form, the CDR3 reads TGTGCCAGCAGTTTAATGGGCCCTAATTCACCCCTCCACTTT.

This clonotype is labeled medium-sized. The chain uses TRBV7-2 and TRBJ2-3; 7 bases fit TRBD2. The CDR3 is 15 amino acids. V trimming: 5 bases; J trimming: 3 bases; junction bases outside the gene matches: 8. Germline assignment: CDR1 SGHTA and CDR2 FQGNSA. The CDR3: CASSHKSGATDTQYF. CDR3 bases: TGTGCCAGCAGCCATAAAAGCGGGGCGACAGATACGCAGTATTTT.

This clonotype was counted ten times or more. The gene calls are TRBV27 and TRBJ2-7, with 9 bases fitting TRBD1. With 6 bases clipped from V and 4 bases from J, the junction kept 4 bases outside the gene matches. CDR1 and CDR2 from the germline V gene are MNHEY and SMNVEV (reference sequence). The CDR3 extends over 13 amino acids. CDR3 residues: CASSRGQGYEQYF. For the CDR3, the DNA is TGTGCCAGCAGCCGGGGACAGGGTTACGAGCAGTACTTC.

This clonotype occurred a few times. This chain connects TRBV3-1 to TRBJ2-3; D is unclear. The germline V gene encodes CDR1 LGHDT and CDR2 YNNKEL (reference sequence). CDR3 length: 14 residues. Trimming cost V 1 base and J 4 bases, with 9 bases left between them. The CDR3 DNA is TGTGCCAGCAGCCAAGGGGTCGAGTCAGATACGCAGTATTTT. It is translated as CASSQGVESDTQYF.

The chain recombines TRBV29-1 with TRBJ2-7, with TRBD1 as a possible D gene (5 bases). Germline lookup yields CDR1 SQVTM and CDR2 ANQGSEA. The CDR3 has 13 residues. Trimming pared 0 bases from V and 2 bases from J, leaving 8 bases between. CDR3 nucleotide sequence: TGCAGCGTTGAAGACAGGGATGCCTACGAGCAGTACTTC. Its protein product is CSVEDRDAYEQYF.

The rearrangement uses TRBV6-6 and TRBJ2-2; D unresolved. From germline, CDR1 is MNHNY and CDR2 SVGAGI (reference sequence). Trimming removed 10 bases at V and 3 bases at J, with 27 bases between. This CDR3 is 18 amino acids long. The CDR3 loop is CAISSSAVTLKYTGELFF. CDR3 DNA sequence: TGTGCCATCAGCTCATCGGCGGTAACCCTCAAATACACCGGGGAGCTGTTTTTT.

This clonotype was seen repeatedly, ten times or more. The chain employs TRBV5-1 and TRBJ2-1, with a tentative D call TRBD2 (5 bases). The CDR3 spans 14 residues. Trimming removed 3 bases from V and 3 bases from J, with 10 bases in between. Germline-derived CDR1 and CDR2 are SGHRS and YFSETQ. The CDR3: CASSSTSIYNEQFF. As DNA, the CDR3 is TGCGCCAGCAGCTCCACTAGTATCTACAATGAGCAGTTCTTC.

The chain is built from TRBV20-1 and TRBJ2-1; 7 bases are a match to TRBD2. Germline V gene lookup returns CDR1 DFQATT and CDR2 SNEGSKA (reference sequence). The CDR3 contains 17 residues. Trimming at V came to 0 bases and at J to 1 base, leaving 9 bases not matched to a gene. The CDR3 DNA follows: TGCAGTGCTAGAGATCGCCCCGGGAGGAGGTCCTACAATGAGCAGTTCTTC. Translating it yields CSARDRPGRRSYNEQFF.

This clonotype was seen repeatedly, ten times or more. This chain uses TRBV12-3 or TRBV12-4 with TRBJ2-3; TRBD2 matches at 8 bases. There are 15 residues in the CDR3. J lost 3 bases, V lost 11 bases, and 13 bases had no gene match. Here the CDR3 DNA reads TGTGCCGGGACCCCACCGGGAGGGAGGACAGATACGCAGTATTTT. It translates to CAGTPPGGRTDTQYF.

This clonotype was counted ten times or more. The V gene is TRBV14, the J gene TRBJ2-3; 9 positions agree with TRBD2. CDR1 is SGHDN, CDR2 FVKESK, per germline. V was pared by 1 base and J by 6 bases, with 14 bases of the junction left unmatched. The CDR3 extends over 18 amino acids. In nucleotides, the CDR3 is TGTGCCAGCAGCCAAGGGCCGAGGCTAGCGGGGTCATCCGATACGCAGTATTTT. This sequence encodes CASSQGPRLAGSSDTQYF.

The table lists this clonotype with many counts. V is TRBV27 and J is TRBJ1-1; maybe TRBD1 (5 bases). V lost 0 bases and J lost 11, with 13 bases in between. The germline CDR1 and CDR2 sequences are MNHEY and SMNVEV (reference sequence). This CDR3 region has 13 residues. The CDR3 region is CASSLSGQDHAFF. For the CDR3, the DNA is TGTGCCAGCAGTTTATCGGGGCAGGACCACGCTTTCTTT.

Worth noting for this clonotype: This sequence may be a read error, since a much larger clone differs from it by one base. V gene TRBV29-1 combines with J gene TRBJ2-1; no clear D. CDR3 length: 11 residues. Germline V CDR1 and CDR2: SQVTM, ANQGSEA. V was clipped by 8 bases and J by 11 bases, with 16 bases between them. In DNA, the CDR3 is TGCAGCCCTATCGTTGAAGAGAAGCAGTTCTTC. Amino acids: CSPIVEEKQFF.

On this clonotype: This may arise from a read error, as a much more abundant clone is one base away. This sequence joins TRBV27 and TRBJ2-7, with D tentatively TRBD2 (5 bases). Germline lookup yields CDR1 MNHEY and CDR2 SMNVEV (reference sequence). The CDR3 spans 11 residues. The CDR3 here is CASIEGNEQNF. The CDR3 coding sequence is TGTGCCAGCATCGAGGGCAACGAGCAGAACTTC.